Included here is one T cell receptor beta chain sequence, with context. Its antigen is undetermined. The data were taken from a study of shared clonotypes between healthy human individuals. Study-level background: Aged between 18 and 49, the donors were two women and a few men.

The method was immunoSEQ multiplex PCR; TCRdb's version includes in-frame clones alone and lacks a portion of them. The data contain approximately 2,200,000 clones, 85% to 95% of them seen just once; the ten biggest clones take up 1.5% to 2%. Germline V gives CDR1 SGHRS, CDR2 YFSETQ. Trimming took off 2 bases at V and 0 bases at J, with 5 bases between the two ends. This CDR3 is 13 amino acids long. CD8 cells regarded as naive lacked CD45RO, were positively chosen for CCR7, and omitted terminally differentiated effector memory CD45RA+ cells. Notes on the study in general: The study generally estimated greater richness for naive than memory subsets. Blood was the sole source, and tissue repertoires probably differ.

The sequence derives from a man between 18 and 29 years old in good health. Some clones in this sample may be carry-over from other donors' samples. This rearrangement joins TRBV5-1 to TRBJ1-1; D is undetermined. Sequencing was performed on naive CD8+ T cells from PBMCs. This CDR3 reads CASSFAVNTEAFF. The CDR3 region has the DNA TGCGCCAGCAGCTTTGCAGTGAACACTGAAGCTTTCTTT. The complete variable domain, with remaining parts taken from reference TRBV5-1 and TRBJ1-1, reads KAGVTQTPRYLIKTRGQQVTLSCSPISGHRSVSWYQQTPGQGLQFLFEYFSETQRNKGNFPGRFSGRQFSNSRSEMNVSTLELGDSALYLCASSFAVNTEAFFGQGTRLTVV.